This TCR beta chain was recovered during a study of OX40 agonist ivuxolimab in advanced cancers. Concerning this clone: Its antigen remains unknown.

The CDR3 spans 14 residues. Per germline, CDR1 MDHEN and CDR2 SYDVKM. V trimming: 6 bases; J trimming: 6 bases; junction bases outside the gene matches: 4. Study outcomes and limitations: At 0.1 to 3.0 mg/kg, clonal expansion of CD4+ and CD8+ blood T cells had occurred by week 6.

TCRdb keeps only in-frame clones here, not all; method: immunoSEQ multiplex PCR. The sample has 77,000 or so clones; around 83% are singletons. Sequences were derived from CD4+ or CD8+ T cells sorted from blood, sampled in a trial of the OX40 agonist ivuxolimab. J is TRBJ2-3 and V is TRBV28; 12 nucleotides match TRBD2. This sequence was found in an adult with an advanced solid tumor such as melanoma, head and neck, liver or kidney cancer. CDR3 nucleotide sequence: TGTGCCAGCAGGACTAGCGGGAGATCGGATACGCAGTATTTT. Protein product: CASRTSGRSDTQYF.